This T cell receptor (beta chain) derives from a study of T cell repertoires in cytomegalovirus infection. Looking at the study overall: Through public TCR beta signatures, both CMV infection and matching HLA type were indicated.

Each CDR3 protein gets one entry after TCRdb re-called the reads with MiXCR. The sample yields about 130,000 distinct CDR3 sequences, roughly a quarter seen once. Germline V lookup: CDR1 SGHTA, CDR2 FQGNSA. This CDR3 is 17 amino acids long. V was pared by 5 bases and J by 4 bases, with 10 bases of the junction left unmatched. This clonotype was seen many times. Its target is not known. The sequencing sample was made of PBMCs, sequenced either directly or after in vitro stimulation (not recorded which). The J gene is TRBJ2-7, the V gene TRBV7-2; 14 positions match TRBD2. The receptor was isolated from a human donor in good health (CMV status not recorded). Some clones in this sample may be carry-over from other donors' samples. CDR3 in DNA: TGTGCCAGCAGCATGCCGACTAGCGGGAGGGCCAGGTACGAGCAGTACTTC. Protein sequence: CASSMPTSGRARYEQYF.